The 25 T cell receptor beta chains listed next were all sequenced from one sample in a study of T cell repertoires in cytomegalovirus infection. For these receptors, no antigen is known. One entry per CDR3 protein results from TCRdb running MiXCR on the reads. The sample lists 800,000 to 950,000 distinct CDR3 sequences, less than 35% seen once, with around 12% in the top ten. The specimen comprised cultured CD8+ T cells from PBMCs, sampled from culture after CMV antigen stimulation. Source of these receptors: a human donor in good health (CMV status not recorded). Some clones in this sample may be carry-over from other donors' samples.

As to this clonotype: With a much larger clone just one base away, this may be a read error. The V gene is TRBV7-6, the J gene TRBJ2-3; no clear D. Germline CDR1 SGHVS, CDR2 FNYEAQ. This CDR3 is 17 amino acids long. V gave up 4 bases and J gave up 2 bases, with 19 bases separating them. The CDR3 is CASSYSSPTTPTDTQYF. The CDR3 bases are TGTGCCAGCAGCTATTCCTCCCCTACCACACCCACAGATACGCAGTATTTT.

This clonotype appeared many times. CDR3 residues: CASSPTGGGTEAFF. The CDR3 DNA follows: TGTGCCAGCAGTCCGACAGGGGGCGGAACTGAAGCTTTCTTT. This chain uses TRBV12-3 or TRBV12-4 with TRBJ1-1, with TRBD1 matching 10 bases. V was pared by 5 bases and J by 5 bases, with 5 bases of the junction left unmatched. The CDR3 consists of 14 residues.

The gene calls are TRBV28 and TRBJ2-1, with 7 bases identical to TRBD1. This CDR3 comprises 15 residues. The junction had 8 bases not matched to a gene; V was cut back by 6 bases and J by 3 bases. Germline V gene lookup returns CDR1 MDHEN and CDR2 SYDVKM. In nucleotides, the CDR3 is TGTGCCAGCAGACTCTCAGGGGGTTTCTACAATGAGCAGTTCTTC. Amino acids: CASRLSGGFYNEQFF.

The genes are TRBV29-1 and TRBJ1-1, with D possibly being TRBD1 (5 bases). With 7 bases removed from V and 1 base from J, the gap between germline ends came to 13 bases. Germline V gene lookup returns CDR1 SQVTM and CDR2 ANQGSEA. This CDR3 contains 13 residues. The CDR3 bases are TGCAGCGCTGACGGGGGGGGGAACACTGAAGCTTTCTTT. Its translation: CSADGGGNTEAFF.

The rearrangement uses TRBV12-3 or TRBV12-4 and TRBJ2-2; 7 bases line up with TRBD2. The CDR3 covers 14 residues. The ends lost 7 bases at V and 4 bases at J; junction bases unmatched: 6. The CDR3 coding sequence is TGTGCCAGCATAAACCGGGGGGTCACCGGGGAGCTGTTTTTT. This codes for CASINRGVTGELFF.

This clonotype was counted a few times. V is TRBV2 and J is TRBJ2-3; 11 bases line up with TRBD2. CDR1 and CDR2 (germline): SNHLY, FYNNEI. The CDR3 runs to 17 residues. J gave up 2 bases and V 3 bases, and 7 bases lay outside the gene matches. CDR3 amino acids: CASSDPGTSGNTDTQYF. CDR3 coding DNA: TGTGCCAGCAGTGACCCCGGGACTAGCGGAAACACAGATACGCAGTATTTT. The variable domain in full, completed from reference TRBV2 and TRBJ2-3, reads EPEVTQTPSHQVTQMGQEVILRCVPISNHLYFYWYRQILGQKVEFLVSFYNNEISEKSEIFDDQFSVERPDGSNFTLKIRSTKLEDSAMYFCASSDPGTSGNTDTQYFGPGTRLTVL.

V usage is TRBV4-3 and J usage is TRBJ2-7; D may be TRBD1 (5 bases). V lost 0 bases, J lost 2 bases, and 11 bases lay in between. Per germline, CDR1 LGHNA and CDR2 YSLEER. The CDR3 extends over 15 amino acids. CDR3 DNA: TGCGCCAGCAGCCAAGATTGGCAGGGCCCCTACGAGCAGTACGTC. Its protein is CASSQDWQGPYEQYV.

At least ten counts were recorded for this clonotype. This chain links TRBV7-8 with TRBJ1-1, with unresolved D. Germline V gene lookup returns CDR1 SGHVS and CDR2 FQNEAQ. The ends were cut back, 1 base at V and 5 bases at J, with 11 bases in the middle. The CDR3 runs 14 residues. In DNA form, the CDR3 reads TGTGCCAGCAGCTTAGTAGGTAGGCCTACTGAAGCTTTCTTT. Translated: CASSLVGRPTEAFF.

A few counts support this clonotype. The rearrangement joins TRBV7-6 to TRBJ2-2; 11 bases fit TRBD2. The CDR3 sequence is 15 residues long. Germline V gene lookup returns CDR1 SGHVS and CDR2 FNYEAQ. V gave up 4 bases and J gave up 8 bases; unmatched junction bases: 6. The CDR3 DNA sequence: TGTGCCAGCAGCTCCGCCGGGACTAGCGGTGGGGAGCTGTTTTTT. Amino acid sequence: CASSSAGTSGGELFF. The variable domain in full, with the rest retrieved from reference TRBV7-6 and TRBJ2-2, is GAGVSQSPRYKVTKRGQDVALRCDPISGHVSLYWYRQALGQGPEFLTYFNYEAQQDKSGLPNDRFSAERPEGSISTLTIQRTEQRDSAMYRCASSSAGTSGGELFFGEGSRLTVL.

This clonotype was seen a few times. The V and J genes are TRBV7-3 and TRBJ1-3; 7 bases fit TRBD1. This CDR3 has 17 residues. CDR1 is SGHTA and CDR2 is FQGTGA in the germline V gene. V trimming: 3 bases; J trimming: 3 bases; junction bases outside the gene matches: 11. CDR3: CASSLGPDRVIGNTIYF. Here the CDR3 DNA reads TGTGCCAGCAGCTTGGGGCCCGACAGGGTCATTGGAAACACCATATATTTT.

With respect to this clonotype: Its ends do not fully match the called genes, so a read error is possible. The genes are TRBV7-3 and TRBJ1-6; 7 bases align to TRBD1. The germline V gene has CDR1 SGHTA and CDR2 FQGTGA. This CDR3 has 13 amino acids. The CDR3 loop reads CVSSSTGNSPLHF. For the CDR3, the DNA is TGTGTCAGCAGCTCGACAGGGAATTCACCCCTCCACTTT.

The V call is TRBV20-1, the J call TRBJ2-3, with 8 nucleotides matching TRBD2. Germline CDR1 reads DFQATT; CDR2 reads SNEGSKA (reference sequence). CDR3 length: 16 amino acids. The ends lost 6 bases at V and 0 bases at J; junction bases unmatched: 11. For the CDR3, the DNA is TGCAGTGCCCGAGAGGGGACTAGACCAAGCACAGATACGCAGTATTTT. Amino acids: CSAREGTRPSTDTQYF.

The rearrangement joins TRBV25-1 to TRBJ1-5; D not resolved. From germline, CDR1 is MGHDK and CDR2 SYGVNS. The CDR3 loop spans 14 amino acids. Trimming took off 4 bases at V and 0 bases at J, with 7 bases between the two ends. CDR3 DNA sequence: TGTGCCAGCAGTGCTGAACTTAGCAATCAGCCCCAGCATTTT. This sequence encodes CASSAELSNQPQHF.

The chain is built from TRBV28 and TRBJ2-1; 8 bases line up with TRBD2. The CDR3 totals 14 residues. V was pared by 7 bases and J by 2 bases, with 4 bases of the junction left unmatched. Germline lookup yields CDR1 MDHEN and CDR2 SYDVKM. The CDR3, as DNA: TGTGCCAGCATTGGGACTAGACCCTACAATGAGCAGTTCTTC. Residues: CASIGTRPYNEQFF.

In DNA form, the CDR3 reads TGTGCCAGCAGTTGGGGACAGGACTGGGACACCGGGGAGCTGTTTTTT. This encodes CASSWGQDWDTGELFF. The gene calls are TRBV6-5 and TRBJ2-2; TRBD1 agrees at 8 bases. J lost 3 bases, V lost 4 bases, and 7 bases had no gene match. Germline V CDR1 and CDR2: MNHEY, SVGAGI. This CDR3 spans 16 amino acids.

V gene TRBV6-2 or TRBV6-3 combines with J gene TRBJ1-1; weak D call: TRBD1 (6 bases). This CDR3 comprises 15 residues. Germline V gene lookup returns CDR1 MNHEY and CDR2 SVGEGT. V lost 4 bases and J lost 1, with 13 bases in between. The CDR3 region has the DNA TGTGCCAGCAGTTCCCCACAGGGCTGGAACACTGAAGCTTTCTTT. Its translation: CASSSPQGWNTEAFF.

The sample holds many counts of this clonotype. This CDR3 reads CASSLQGLTDHTQYF. As DNA, the CDR3 is TGTGCCAGCAGCTTACAGGGTCTAACGGACCACACGCAGTATTTT. V is TRBV7-8 and J is TRBJ2-3; a weak D match, TRBD1 (5 bases). The germline V gene has CDR1 SGHVS and CDR2 FQNEAQ. The V and J ends lost 2 bases and 9 bases respectively, with 18 bases between them. The CDR3 has 15 amino acids.

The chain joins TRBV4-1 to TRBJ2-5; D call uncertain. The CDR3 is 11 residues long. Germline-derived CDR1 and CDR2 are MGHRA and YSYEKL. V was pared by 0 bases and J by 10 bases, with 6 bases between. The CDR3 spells CASSQEENQYF. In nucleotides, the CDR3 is TGCGCCAGCAGCCAAGAGGAAAACCAGTACTTC.

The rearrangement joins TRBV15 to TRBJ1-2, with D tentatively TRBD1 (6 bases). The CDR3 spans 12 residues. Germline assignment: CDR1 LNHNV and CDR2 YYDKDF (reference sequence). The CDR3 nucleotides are TGTGTCATTCGGGGGGCAGAGTATGGCTACACCTTC. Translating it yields CVIRGAEYGYTF.

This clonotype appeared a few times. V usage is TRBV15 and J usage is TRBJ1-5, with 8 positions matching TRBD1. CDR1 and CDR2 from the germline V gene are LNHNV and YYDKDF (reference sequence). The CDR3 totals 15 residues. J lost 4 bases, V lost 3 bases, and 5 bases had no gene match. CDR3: CATSRSGTGNQPQHF. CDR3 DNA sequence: TGTGCCACCAGCAGGTCCGGGACAGGAAATCAGCCCCAGCATTTT.

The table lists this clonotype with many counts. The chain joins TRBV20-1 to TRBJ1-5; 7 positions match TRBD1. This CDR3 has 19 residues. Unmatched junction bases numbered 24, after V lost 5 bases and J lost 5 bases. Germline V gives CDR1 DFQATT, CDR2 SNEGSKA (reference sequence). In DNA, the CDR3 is TGCAGTGCTCAGCCGAAGGGGGGGTTCCCGGGACAGCGCGATCAGCCCCAGCATTTT. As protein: CSAQPKGGFPGQRDQPQHF.

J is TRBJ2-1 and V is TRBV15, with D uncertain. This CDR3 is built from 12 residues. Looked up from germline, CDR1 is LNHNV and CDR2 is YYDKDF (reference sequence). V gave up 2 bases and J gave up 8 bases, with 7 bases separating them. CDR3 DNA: TGTGCCACCAGCAGATTCCCGGATGAGCAGTTCTTC. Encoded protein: CATSRFPDEQFF.

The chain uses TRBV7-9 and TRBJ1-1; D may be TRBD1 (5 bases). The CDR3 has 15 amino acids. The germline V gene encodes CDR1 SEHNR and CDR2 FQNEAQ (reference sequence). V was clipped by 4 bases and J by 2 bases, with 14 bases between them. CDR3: CASSYSGYVNTEAFF. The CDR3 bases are TGTGCCAGCAGCTACTCAGGGTATGTCAACACTGAAGCTTTCTTT. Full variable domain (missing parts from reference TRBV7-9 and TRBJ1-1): DTGVSQNPRHKITKRGQNVTFRCDPISEHNRLYWYRQTLGQGPEFLTYFQNEAQLEKSRLLSDRFSAERPKGSFSTLEIQRTEQGDSAMYLCASSYSGYVNTEAFFGQGTRLTVV.

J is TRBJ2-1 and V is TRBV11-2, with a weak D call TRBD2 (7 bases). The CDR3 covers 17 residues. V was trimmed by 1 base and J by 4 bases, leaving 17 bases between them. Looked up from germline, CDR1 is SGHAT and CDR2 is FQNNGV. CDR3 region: CASSLGGAGTIYNEQFF. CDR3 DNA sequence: TGTGCCAGCAGCTTAGGGGGAGCGGGGACAATTTACAATGAGCAGTTCTTC.

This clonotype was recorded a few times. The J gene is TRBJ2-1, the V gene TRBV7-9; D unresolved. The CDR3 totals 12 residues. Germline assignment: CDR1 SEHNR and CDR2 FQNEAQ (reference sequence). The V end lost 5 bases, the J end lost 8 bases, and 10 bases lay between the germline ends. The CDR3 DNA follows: TGTGCCAGCAGCACCGGGCTCGATGAGCAGTTCTTC. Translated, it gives CASSTGLDEQFF.